The 28 T cell receptor beta chains below come from one sample, sequenced in a study of spatial heterogeneity in lung cancer. In TCRdb, the 5' RACE reads were re-called with MiXCR into one record per CDR3 protein. The sample lists about 38,000 distinct CDR3 sequences; approximately 7.5% were seen once. Noted time point: sample taken at primary tumor resection. Whole RNA obtained from tumor, nontumor lung or frozen PBMC underwent sequencing without sorting. Sequenced material: PBMCs, taken at surgery. The receptors stem from a male donor with early-stage non-small cell lung cancer.

This clonotype was detected a few times. V and J are TRBV9 and TRBJ2-2; D is uncertain. V dropped 4 bases and J dropped 6 bases, with 13 bases sitting between them. The germline gives CDR1 SGDLS, CDR2 YYNGEE. CDR3 size: 14 residues. CDR3: CASSRLRGPGELFF. The CDR3 region has the DNA TGTGCCAGCAGCCGACTTAGAGGCCCCGGGGAGCTGTTTTTT.

The J gene is TRBJ2-1, the V gene TRBV15; the D call may be TRBD1 or TRBD2 (6 bases each). This CDR3 comprises 17 residues. V was pared by 1 base and J by 1 base, with 14 bases between. Germline V lookup: CDR1 LNHNV, CDR2 YYDKDF (reference sequence). As DNA, the CDR3 is TGTGCCACCAGCAGAGGGGAGGCTAGGGGGTCCTACAATGAGCAGTTCTTC. Its protein product is CATSRGEARGSYNEQFF.

Ten or more counts support this clonotype. The chain has TRBV20-1 and TRBJ2-7; the D gene could be TRBD1 or TRBD2 (5 bases each). The CDR3 covers 11 residues. Per germline, CDR1 DFQATT and CDR2 SNEGSKA (reference sequence). V gave up 5 bases and J gave up 5 bases, with 10 bases separating them. The CDR3 reads CSASGTHEQYF. CDR3 DNA sequence: TGCAGTGCTTCAGGGACCCACGAGCAGTACTTC.

This clonotype was observed at least ten times. This chain uses TRBV3-1 with TRBJ1-2; D is ambiguous. Germline V lookup: CDR1 LGHDT, CDR2 YNNKEL (reference sequence). This CDR3 has 12 amino acids. Trimming pared 6 bases from V and 1 base from J, leaving 6 bases between. CDR3 DNA sequence: TGTGCCAGCAGGGACGGTAACTATGGCTACACCTTC. Translation gives CASRDGNYGYTF.

This clonotype was detected ten times or more. The V and J genes are TRBV24-1 and TRBJ2-1, with 10 bases matching TRBD1. CDR1 and CDR2 (germline): KGHDR, SFDVKD. The CDR3 runs 17 residues. V shed 6 bases and J 4 bases; nucleotides not matched to a gene: 11. The CDR3 bases are TGTGCCACCAGTCGGACAAATGACAGGGGGCAATACAATGAGCAGTTCTTC. This sequence encodes CATSRTNDRGQYNEQFF.

This clonotype has at least ten counts. The V gene is TRBV7-2, the J gene TRBJ1-5, with D perhaps matching TRBD1 (5 bases). V was shortened by 7 bases and J by 0 bases, with 10 bases between the two germline ends. Germline values: CDR1 SGHTA, CDR2 FQGNSA. There are 14 residues in the CDR3. The CDR3 sequence: CASNRQHSNQPQHF. The CDR3 bases are TGTGCCAGCAACCGACAGCATAGCAATCAGCCCCAGCATTTT.

This clonotype has only a few counts. J is TRBJ2-7 and V is TRBV10-3; 8 nucleotides agree with TRBD2. Trimming removed 2 bases from V and 3 bases from J; junction bases left unmatched: 12. From germline, CDR1 is ENHRY and CDR2 SYGVKD. CDR3 length equals 17 residues. CDR3 residues: CAISEGRVGGAIYEQYF. DNA for the CDR3: TGTGCCATCAGTGAGGGCCGGGTCGGGGGGGCCATCTACGAGCAGTACTTC.

The V gene is TRBV4-3, the J gene TRBJ2-3; D ambiguous. In germline, CDR1 is LGHNA, CDR2 YSLEER. The V gene lost 0 bases and the J gene lost 0 bases, with 10 bases spanning the gap. The CDR3 is 16 residues long. The CDR3: CASSQDGPQSTDTQYF. The CDR3 bases are TGCGCCAGCAGCCAAGATGGCCCCCAAAGCACAGATACGCAGTATTTT.

This clonotype was seen at least ten times. CDR3 DNA: TGTGCCAGCAGTTACGCGTCACCTAATCAGCCCCAGCATTTT. Translated: CASSYASPNQPQHF. The chain combines TRBV6-2 or TRBV6-3 with TRBJ1-5; D remains ambiguous. CDR1 and CDR2 from the germline V gene are MNHEY and SVGEGT. The CDR3 covers 14 residues. V was clipped by 2 bases and J by 4 bases, with 9 bases between them.

This chain joins TRBV4-3 and TRBJ1-2, with 8 nucleotides matching TRBD1. The junction had 5 bases not matched to a gene; V was cut back by 4 bases and J by 1 base. This CDR3 is 15 amino acids long. Germline V gene lookup returns CDR1 LGHNA and CDR2 YSLEER. The DNA for the CDR3 is TGCGCCAGCAGCCCAGAGGACAGGGTTAACTATGGCTACACCTTC. It specifies CASSPEDRVNYGYTF.

In this sample, this clonotype turned up many times. CDR3 amino acids: CASSYKQETYGYTF. The CDR3 bases are TGTGCCAGCAGCTACAAGCAGGAAACTTATGGCTACACCTTC. The chain combines TRBV3-1 with TRBJ1-2; D is undetermined. Germline V CDR1 and CDR2: LGHDT, YNNKEL (reference sequence). V was pared by 5 bases and J by 5 bases, with 15 bases between. CDR3 length: 14 amino acids.

This clonotype showed up many times. The chain is built from TRBV7-3 and TRBJ1-5; D is ambiguous. This CDR3 is built from 13 residues. Germline lookup yields CDR1 SGHTA and CDR2 FQGTGA. Trimming removed 5 bases at V and 4 bases at J, with 9 bases between. CDR3 bases: TGTGCCAGCAGCCAAGGACGGAATCAGCCCCAGCATTTT. It translates to CASSQGRNQPQHF.

The chain joins TRBV12-3 or TRBV12-4 to TRBJ2-2; unclear D gene. There are 15 residues in the CDR3. Trimming removed 1 base from V and 4 bases from J, with 10 bases in between. DNA for the CDR3: TGTGCCAGCAGTTTAGGGGCTTCCCCCACCGGGGAGCTGTTTTTT. Its translation is CASSLGASPTGELFF.

This clonotype showed up many times. V is TRBV7-6 and J is TRBJ2-3; D tentatively fits TRBD1 or TRBD2 (6 bases each). Germline assignment: CDR1 SGHVS and CDR2 FNYEAQ. Trimming cost V 5 bases and J 1 base, with 16 bases left between them. There are 16 residues in the CDR3. CDR3: CASSPRNGGGTDTQYF. The CDR3 region has the DNA TGTGCCAGCAGCCCGAGGAACGGGGGCGGCACAGATACGCAGTATTTT.

This clonotype has at least ten counts. This rearrangement joins TRBV20-1 to TRBJ2-1, with 10 bases fitting TRBD2. CDR1 DFQATT and CDR2 SNEGSKA come from the germline V gene (reference sequence). This CDR3 has 14 amino acids. V trimming: 3 bases; J trimming: 6 bases; junction bases outside the gene matches: 5. Written as DNA, the CDR3 is TGCAGTGCTAGGGGGGGACTAGCGTTCAATGAGCAGTTCTTC. Translated: CSARGGLAFNEQFF.

This clonotype was observed at least ten times. This chain connects TRBV6-5 to TRBJ2-3; 9 bases are a match to TRBD1. V lost 5 bases and J lost 1; bases outside the gene matches: 10. The CDR3 contains 17 residues. Germline loops: CDR1 MNHEY, CDR2 SVGAGI. The CDR3 bases are TGTGCCAGCAGTCGAACCGGGACAGGGCGTGGCACAGATACGCAGTATTTT. Amino acids: CASSRTGTGRGTDTQYF.

The chain has TRBV7-9 and TRBJ1-6; no definite D call. Germline lookup yields CDR1 SEHNR and CDR2 FQNEAQ (reference sequence). This CDR3 has 14 residues. V was trimmed by 0 bases and J by 7 bases, leaving 7 bases between them. For the CDR3, the DNA is TGTGCCAGCAGCTTAGCCGCAGGAAATTCACCCCTCCACTTT. Encoded protein: CASSLAAGNSPLHF.

The rearrangement links TRBV20-1 to TRBJ2-2; D perhaps matches TRBD2 (5 bases). The CDR3 is 11 amino acids. Germline V gene lookup returns CDR1 DFQATT and CDR2 SNEGSKA (reference sequence). Trimming pared 6 bases from V and 6 bases from J, leaving 8 bases between. The CDR3 sequence is CSAIGAGELFF. The CDR3 DNA reads TGCAGTGCAATCGGGGCCGGGGAGCTGTTTTTT.

The V and J genes are TRBV6-5 and TRBJ2-3; D call uncertain. Germline V gene lookup returns CDR1 MNHEY and CDR2 SVGAGI. The CDR3 loop spans 13 amino acids. V was clipped by 5 bases and J by 2 bases, with 8 bases between them. The CDR3 DNA is TGTGCCAGCAGTACGACGGACACAGATACGCAGTATTTT. Translation gives CASSTTDTDTQYF.

The table lists this clonotype with a few counts. The chain employs TRBV14 and TRBJ2-3, with TRBD2 identical over 7 bases. V shed 0 bases, J shed 10 bases, and the junction held 4 bases outside the gene matches. The CDR3 totals 13 residues. CDR1 SGHDN and CDR2 FVKESK come from the germline V gene. The CDR3, as DNA: TGTGCCAGCAGCCAAGAAGGGAGGGGTGCGCAGTATTTT. Translation: CASSQEGRGAQYF.

This clonotype is deemed medium-sized. The rearrangement links TRBV6-2 or TRBV6-3 to TRBJ2-1, with D maybe TRBD2 (5 bases). The CDR3 length is 15 residues. V was trimmed by 6 bases and J by 7 bases, leaving 19 bases between them. Germline values: CDR1 MNHEY, CDR2 SVGEGT. CDR3: CASSPFSDLWNEQFF. CDR3 coding DNA: TGTGCCAGCAGCCCTTTTAGCGATTTATGGAATGAGCAGTTCTTC.

The chain employs TRBV6-5 and TRBJ1-3; the D is unclear. This CDR3 is 16 amino acids long. Germline lookup yields CDR1 MNHEY and CDR2 SVGAGI. Trimming stripped 3 bases from V and 1 base from J, with 13 bases between. CDR3 sequence: CASSYGGLGSGNTIYF. CDR3 sequence (DNA): TGTGCCAGCAGTTATGGCGGGCTTGGATCTGGAAACACCATATATTTT.

This chain links TRBV7-8 with TRBJ2-7; either TRBD1 or TRBD2 may supply D (6 bases each). CDR3 length equals 13 residues. Germline lookup yields CDR1 SGHVS and CDR2 FQNEAQ. Trimming pared 8 bases from V and 4 bases from J, leaving 15 bases between. This CDR3 is CASGTGGGYEQYV. CDR3 nucleotides: TGTGCCAGCGGGACTGGGGGCGGGTACGAGCAGTACGTC.

This clonotype was seen ten or more times. The chain uses TRBV12-3 or TRBV12-4 and TRBJ1-5; 8 bases are a match to TRBD1. Trimming took 5 bases from V and 3 from J; bases not matched to a gene: 9. The CDR3 totals 16 residues. CDR3 coding DNA: TGTGCCAGCAGTGACAGGGGAAAGACACCCAATCAGCCCCAGCATTTT. It is translated as CASSDRGKTPNQPQHF.

This clonotype was detected many times. The chain is built from TRBV10-3 and TRBJ2-5; D gene unclear. Germline V gene lookup returns CDR1 ENHRY and CDR2 SYGVKD. The CDR3 loop spans 16 amino acids. Trimming removed 0 bases from V and 1 base from J, with 12 bases in between. DNA of the CDR3: TGTGCCATCAGTGAGTCGAGACCCTTCTTCCAAGAGACCCAGTACTTC. This encodes CAISESRPFFQETQYF.

The J gene is TRBJ2-7, the V gene TRBV18, with TRBD1 identical over 9 bases. Germline trimming cut 0 bases from V and 0 bases from J; bases unmatched to any gene: 0. The CDR3 has 15 residues. CDR1 is KGHSH and CDR2 is LQKENI in the germline V gene. Here the CDR3 reads CASSPPTGGSYEQYF. The CDR3, as DNA: TGTGCCAGCTCACCACCGACAGGGGGCTCCTACGAGCAGTACTTC.

The chain links TRBV24-1 to TRBJ2-1; tentatively, D is TRBD2 (6 bases). The V gene lost 0 bases and the J gene lost 0 bases, with 8 bases spanning the gap. The CDR3 runs to 16 residues. Germline-derived CDR1 and CDR2 are KGHDR and SFDVKD. For the CDR3, the DNA is TGTGCCACCAGTGATTTGCGGGGGAGCTCCTACAATGAGCAGTTCTTC. This sequence encodes CATSDLRGSSYNEQFF.

This clonotype appeared many times. The germline gene is not matched at one end of the junction; a read error may be the cause. CDR3 protein: CASSVTGGLRMNTEAFF. DNA of the CDR3: TGTGCCAGTAGCGTAACTGGGGGCCTCCGCATGAACACTGAAGCTTTCTTT. The chain couples TRBV9 to TRBJ1-1, with D possibly matching TRBD1 (6 bases). This CDR3 spans 17 amino acids. Per the germline V gene, CDR1 is SGDLS and CDR2 is YYNGEE. The variable domain in full, completed from reference TRBV9 and TRBJ1-1, reads DSGVTQTPKHLITATGQRVTLRCSPRSGDLSVYWYQQSLDQGLQFLIQYYNGEERAKGNILERFSAQQFPDLHSELNLSSLELGDSALYFCASSVTGGLRMNTEAFFGQGTRLTVV.